The rows below give T cell receptor beta chains drawn from one sample of a study of blood T cell repertoires in COVID-19. Some clones are missing from TCRdb's copy, which holds only in-frame ones; the method was immunoSEQ multiplex PCR. Altogether a few hundred thousand clones are present, about 80% being singletons, with the ten largest covering more than 3%. Sequencing was carried out using PBMCs or T cells enriched from blood (not recorded which). The receptors were sampled from a man between 50 and 59 years old who had recovered from COVID-19. Both conserved end residues are part of each CDR3. D genes are given only for firm matches. Clone size is stated in some rows and not others, as once, few, many or a class when expanded.

V	D	size	J	DNA	CDR3
TRBV9	NA	NA	TRBJ1-4	TGTGCCAGCAGCGTAGCTGGGGTTGAGGGAGGAAATGAAAAACTGTTTTTT	CASSVAGVEGGNEKLFF
TRBV19	NA	NA	TRBJ2-7	TGTGCCAGTAGTGGGGCGAGCGAGCAGTACTTC	CASSGASEQYF
TRBV6-2/TRBV6-3	NA	NA	TRBJ2-7	TGTGCCAGCAGTTACGGGCAGCCCACCTACGAGCAGTACTTC	CASSYGQPTYEQYF
TRBV4-3	TRBD2	once	TRBJ2-2	TGCGCCAGCAGCCAAGAACCCTTAGCGGGAGGGAACACCGGGGAGCTGTTTTTT	CASSQEPLAGGNTGELFF
TRBV4-1	TRBD2	NA	TRBJ2-5	TGCGCCAGCAGCCAAGACGTGGCGGGGGGGCGAGGGACCCAGTACTTC	CASSQDVAGGRGTQYF
TRBV29-1	TRBD2	NA	TRBJ2-7	TGCAGCGTTGGCGGGAGGGCCCCCCAGGACGAGCAGTACTTC	CSVGGRAPQDEQYF
TRBV27	TRBD2	NA	TRBJ2-5	TGTGCCAGCTCCACCGTCCGGGACTACCGACAAGAGACCCAGTACTTC	CASSTVRDYRQETQYF
TRBV27	NA	NA	TRBJ2-7	TGTGCCAGCAGTTTATCCCTTTCGGACAGCCACTCCTACGAGCAGTACTTC	CASSLSLSDSHSYEQYF
TRBV7-3	TRBD2	NA	TRBJ2-1	TGTGCCAGCAGTCCGGGACTAGCTCGATCAATCGATGAGCAGTTCTTC	CASSPGLARSIDEQFF
TRBV7-2	TRBD1	few	TRBJ1-3	TGTGCCAGCAGCTCCGACAGGGTCAACACCATATATTTT	CASSSDRVNTIYF
TRBV21-1	NA	NA	TRBJ1-2	TGTGCCAGCAGCAGGGGAGTCGGACAGCCTAACTATGGCTACACCTTC	CASSRGVGQPNYGYTF
TRBV14	TRBD2	NA	TRBJ2-3	TGTGCCAGCAGCCACGGGGCTAGCGGGATTAGCACAGATACGCAGTATTTT	CASSHGASGISTDTQYF
TRBV3-1/TRBV3-2	NA	NA	TRBJ1-4	TGTGCCAGCAGCATCAGATCAGGGGAAAAACTGTTTTTT	CASSIRSGEKLFF
TRBV19	TRBD2	NA	TRBJ2-5	TGTGCCAGTAGTACGGGACTAGCGGGGGGACTGGAGACCCAGTACTTC	CASSTGLAGGLETQYF
TRBV12-5	NA	once	TRBJ2-7	TGTGCTAGTGGTTTGCTTTACGAGCAGTACTTC	CASGLLYEQYF
TRBV7-2	NA	NA	TRBJ2-7	TGTGCCAGCAGCTTGCGCGACGAGCAGTACTTC	CASSLRDEQYF
TRBV4-3	NA	NA	TRBJ1-1	TGCGCCAGCAGCCAAGAGGTCAGTCCAAACACTGAAGCTTTCTTT	CASSQEVSPNTEAFF
TRBV4-2	TRBD2	NA	TRBJ2-7	TGTGCCAGCAGCCAAGTAGCGGGAGCCAACTACGAGCAGTACTTC	CASSQVAGANYEQYF
TRBV3-1/TRBV3-2	NA	NA	TRBJ2-1	TGTGCCAGCAGCCTCCCTTTCAATGAGCAGTTCTTC	CASSLPFNEQFF
TRBV7-8	TRBD1	NA	TRBJ1-5	TGTGCCAGCAGCCGGGACAGGGTCGGCAATCAGCCCCAGCATTTT	CASSRDRVGNQPQHF
TRBV6-6	NA	NA	TRBJ2-7	TGTGCCAGCAGGACGGGATCCAACACCTACGAGCAGTACTTC	CASRTGSNTYEQYF
TRBV5-1	TRBD2	NA	TRBJ2-1	TGCGCCAGCAGGGTAGCGGGAGGGGGGAATGAGCAGTTCTTC	CASRVAGGGNEQFF
TRBV5-6	TRBD1	NA	TRBJ1-2	TGTGCCAGCAGGACAGGGCACTCTGGCTACACCTTC	CASRTGHSGYTF